This T cell receptor (beta chain) was identified in a study of T cell repertoires in cytomegalovirus infection (dated by TCRdb to the late 2010s). Study-level background: Recently identified HLA-C-restricted CMV epitopes, whose presentation resists viral immunomodulation, were targeted by peptide stimulations together with well-studied HLA-B-restricted epitopes. The HLA type of each donor mattered for the analysis, because public TCR beta signatures pointed to carriage of CMV infection along with the matching HLA type.

V is clipped by 1 base and J by 4 bases, and the sequence between their germline boundaries is 14 bases long. Per the germline V gene, MGHRA is the CDR1 and YSYEKL is the CDR2. The CDR3 contains 17 residues, cysteine and phenylalanine counted. Only the CDR3 region is kept as DNA, spanning 51 bases read in frame from base 1. The run used an Illumina HiSeq 1500. TCRdb trimmed public reads at Q25 via fastp, called clones via MiXCR and kept in-frame beta chains. Each CDR3 protein gets just one entry, which takes the most common genes and DNA from the rows behind it. The sample table lists a few hundred thousand distinct CDR3 sequences, 30% to 40% of them with a count of one. The leading ten clones occupy roughly a sixth of the sample. The paper's findings and limits, for the study overall: In both this cohort and an independent roughly 330-donor cohort, the cumulative frequency of public TCR beta family members distinguished carriers of CMV infection plus the relevant HLA type. The ex vivo response was dominated by HLA-C-restricted CMV-specific TCR beta clonotypes, which also provided the single most frequent clonotype in two of eight donors.

Details on this clonotype: The antigen it recognizes is unknown. Nothing much larger sits one base from this clone, and base qualities are not available.

The treatment or condition label corresponds to: in vitro stimulation with specific CMV peptide epitopes to enrich CMV-specific T cells. This sequence uses TRBV4-1 and TRBJ2-6; the D gene cannot be named for sure. The specimen comprised cultured PBMCs, sampled from culture after CMV antigen stimulation. The sequence came from a human donor in good health (CMV status not recorded). Some clones in this sample may be carry-over from other donors' samples. The DNA sequence is TGCGCCAGCAGCCAAGCCCCCGATAGGTCCGGGGCCAACGTCCTGACTTTC. Translated, this gives CASSQAPDRSGANVLTF.